This entry describes one T cell receptor beta chain. Trimming took 5 bases from V and 2 from J; bases not matched to a gene: 7. This CDR3 has 15 amino acids. The germline V gene encodes CDR1 KGHSH and CDR2 LQKENI. These data come from a study of blood T cell repertoires in COVID-19. Study in general: Acute and convalescent COVID-19 specimens originated in the United States, Italy and Spain. Nucleic acid was either cDNA or gDNA, and it came from T cells, B-cell-depleted T cells, or PBMCs.

Original processing methods: From reference gene primer amplification, estimates of nucleated cell counts were derived. Using immunoSEQ multiplex PCR, the repertoire was profiled, and TCRdb retains in-frame clones only, with some absent. For V, J and clone size, that table is used; D and trimming come from the DNA. Of about 140,000 clones detected, more than 75% appear once; the ten largest clones hold roughly 14%. Material: peripheral blood. This clonotype was obtained from an elderly man with acute or convalescent COVID-19. The gene calls are TRBV18 and TRBJ2-3; 7 nucleotides match TRBD1. CDR3 bases: TGTGCCAGCTCAGGCCGACAGGGAAACACAGATACGCAGTATTTT. It translates to CASSGRQGNTDTQYF.